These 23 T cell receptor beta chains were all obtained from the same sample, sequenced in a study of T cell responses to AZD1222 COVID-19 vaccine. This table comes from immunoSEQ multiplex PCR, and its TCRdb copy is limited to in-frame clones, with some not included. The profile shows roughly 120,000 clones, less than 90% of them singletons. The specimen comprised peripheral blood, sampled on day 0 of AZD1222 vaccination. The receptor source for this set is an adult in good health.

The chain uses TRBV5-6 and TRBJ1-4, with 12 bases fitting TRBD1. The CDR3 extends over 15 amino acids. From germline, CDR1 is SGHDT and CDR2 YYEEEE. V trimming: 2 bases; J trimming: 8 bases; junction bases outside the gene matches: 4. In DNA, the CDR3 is TGTGCCAGCAGCTTTTCCGGGACAGGGGGCGAAAAACTGTTTTTT. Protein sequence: CASSFSGTGGEKLFF.

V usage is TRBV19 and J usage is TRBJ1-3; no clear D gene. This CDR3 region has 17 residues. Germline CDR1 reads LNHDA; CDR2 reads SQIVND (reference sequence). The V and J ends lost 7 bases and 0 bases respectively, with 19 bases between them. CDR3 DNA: TGTGCCAGTAACCGAATGGGAACTCAGCACTCTGGAAACACCATATATTTT. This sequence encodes CASNRMGTQHSGNTIYF.

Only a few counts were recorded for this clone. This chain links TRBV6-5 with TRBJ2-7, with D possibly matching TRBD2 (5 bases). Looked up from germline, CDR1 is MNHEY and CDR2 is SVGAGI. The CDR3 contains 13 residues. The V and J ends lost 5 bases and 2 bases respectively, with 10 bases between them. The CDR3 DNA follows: TGTGCCAGCAGTCGCGGGCCGACCTACGAGCAGTACTTC. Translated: CASSRGPTYEQYF.

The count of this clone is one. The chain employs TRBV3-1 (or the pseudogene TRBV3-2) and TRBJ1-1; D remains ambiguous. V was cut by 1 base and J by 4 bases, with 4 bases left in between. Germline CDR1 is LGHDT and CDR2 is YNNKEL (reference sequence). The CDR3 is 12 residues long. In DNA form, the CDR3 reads TGTGCCAGCAGCCAAGGACTCACTGAAGCTTTCTTT. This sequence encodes CASSQGLTEAFF.

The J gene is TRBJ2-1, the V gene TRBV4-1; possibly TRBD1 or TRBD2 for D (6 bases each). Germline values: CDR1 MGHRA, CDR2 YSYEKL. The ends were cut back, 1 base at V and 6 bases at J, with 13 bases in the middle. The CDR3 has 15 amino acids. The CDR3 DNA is TGCGCCAGCAGCCAAGGGGGCAGGGGAGGCAATGAGCAGTTCTTC. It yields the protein CASSQGGRGGNEQFF.

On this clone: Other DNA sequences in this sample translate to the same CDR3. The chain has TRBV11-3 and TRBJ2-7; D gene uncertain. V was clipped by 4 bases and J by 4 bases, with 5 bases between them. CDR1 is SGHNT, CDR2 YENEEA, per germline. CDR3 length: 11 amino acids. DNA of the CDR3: TGTGCCAGCAGCTCCTTATACGAGCAGTACTTC. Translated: CASSSLYEQYF.

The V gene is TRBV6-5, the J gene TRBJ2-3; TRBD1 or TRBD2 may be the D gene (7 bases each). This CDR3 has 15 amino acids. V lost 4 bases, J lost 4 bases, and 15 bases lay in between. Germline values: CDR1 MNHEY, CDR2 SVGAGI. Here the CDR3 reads CASSSSGGGADTQYF. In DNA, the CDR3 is TGTGCCAGCAGTTCTAGCGGAGGGGGCGCAGATACGCAGTATTTT.

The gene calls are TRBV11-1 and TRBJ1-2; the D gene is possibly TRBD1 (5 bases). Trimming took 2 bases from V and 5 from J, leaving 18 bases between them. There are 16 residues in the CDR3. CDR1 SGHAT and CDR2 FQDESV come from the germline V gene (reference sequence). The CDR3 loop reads CASSLTSGQGVYGYTF. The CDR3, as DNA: TGTGCCAGCAGCTTAACGTCGGGGCAGGGAGTATATGGCTACACCTTC.

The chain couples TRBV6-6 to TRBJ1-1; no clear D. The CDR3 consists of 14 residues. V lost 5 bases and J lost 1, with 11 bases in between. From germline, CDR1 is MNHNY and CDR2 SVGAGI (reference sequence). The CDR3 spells CASSRERWNTEAFF. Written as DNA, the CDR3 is TGTGCCAGCAGTCGAGAAAGGTGGAACACTGAAGCTTTCTTT.

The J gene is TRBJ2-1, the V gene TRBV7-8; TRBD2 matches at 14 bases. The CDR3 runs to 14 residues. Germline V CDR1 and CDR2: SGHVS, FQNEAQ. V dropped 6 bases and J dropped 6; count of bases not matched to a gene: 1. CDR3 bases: TGTGCCAGCAGGGGACTAGCGGGGGTCAATGAGCAGTTCTTC. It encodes CASRGLAGVNEQFF.

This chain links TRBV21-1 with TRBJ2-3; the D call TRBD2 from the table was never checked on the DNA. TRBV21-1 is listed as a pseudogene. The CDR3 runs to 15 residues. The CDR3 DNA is TGTGCCAGCGTCCCGGGGTGGACTAGTACAGATACGCAGTATTTT. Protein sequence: CASVPGWTSTDTQYF.

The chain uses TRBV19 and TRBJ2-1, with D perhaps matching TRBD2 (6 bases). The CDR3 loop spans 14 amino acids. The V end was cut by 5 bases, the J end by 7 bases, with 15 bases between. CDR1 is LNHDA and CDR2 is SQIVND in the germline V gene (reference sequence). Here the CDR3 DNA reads TGTGCCAGTAGTCTGGCTAGCGTACCGAATGAGCAGTTCTTC. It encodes CASSLASVPNEQFF.

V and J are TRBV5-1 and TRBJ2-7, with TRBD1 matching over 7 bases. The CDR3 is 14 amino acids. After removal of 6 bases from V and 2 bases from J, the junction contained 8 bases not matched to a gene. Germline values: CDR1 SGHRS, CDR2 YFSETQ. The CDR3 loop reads CASKATGTTYEQYF. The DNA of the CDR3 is TGCGCCAGCAAAGCGACAGGGACCACCTACGAGCAGTACTTC.

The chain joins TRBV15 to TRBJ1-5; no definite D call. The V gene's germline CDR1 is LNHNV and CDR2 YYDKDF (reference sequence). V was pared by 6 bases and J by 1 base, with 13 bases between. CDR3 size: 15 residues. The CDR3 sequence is CATRPGPESNQPQHF. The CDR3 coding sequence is TGTGCCACCAGACCCGGCCCGGAAAGCAATCAGCCCCAGCATTTT.

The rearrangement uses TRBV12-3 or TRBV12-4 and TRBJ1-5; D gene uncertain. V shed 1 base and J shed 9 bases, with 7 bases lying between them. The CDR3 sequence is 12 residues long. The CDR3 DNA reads TGTGCCAGCAGTTTAGTGCGTTTGCCCCAGCATTTT. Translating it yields CASSLVRLPQHF.

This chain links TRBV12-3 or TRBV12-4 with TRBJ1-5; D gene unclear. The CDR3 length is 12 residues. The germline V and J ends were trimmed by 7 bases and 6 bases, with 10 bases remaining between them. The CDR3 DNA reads TGTGCCAGCACCAAAGAGGGTCAGCCCCAGCATTTT. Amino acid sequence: CASTKEGQPQHF.

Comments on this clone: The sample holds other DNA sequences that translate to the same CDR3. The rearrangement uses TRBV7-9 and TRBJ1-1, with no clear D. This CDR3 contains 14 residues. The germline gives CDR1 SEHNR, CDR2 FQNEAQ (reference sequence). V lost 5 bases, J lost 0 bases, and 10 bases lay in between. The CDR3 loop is CASSRSGLNTEAFF. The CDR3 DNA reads TGTGCCAGCAGCCGCTCCGGGTTGAACACTGAAGCTTTCTTT.

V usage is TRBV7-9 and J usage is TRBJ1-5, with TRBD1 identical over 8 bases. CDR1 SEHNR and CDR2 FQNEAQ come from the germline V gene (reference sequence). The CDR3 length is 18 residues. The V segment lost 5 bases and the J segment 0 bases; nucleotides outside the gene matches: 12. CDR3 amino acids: CASSPGQGPGYSNQPQHF. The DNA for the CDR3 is TGTGCCAGCAGCCCTGGACAGGGACCGGGTTATAGCAATCAGCCCCAGCATTTT.

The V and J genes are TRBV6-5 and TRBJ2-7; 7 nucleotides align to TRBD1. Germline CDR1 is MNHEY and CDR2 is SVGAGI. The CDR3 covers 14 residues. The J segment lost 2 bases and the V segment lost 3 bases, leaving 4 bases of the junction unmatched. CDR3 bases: TGTGCCAGCAGTTATCGACAGGGTCCCTACGAGCAGTACTTC. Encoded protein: CASSYRQGPYEQYF.

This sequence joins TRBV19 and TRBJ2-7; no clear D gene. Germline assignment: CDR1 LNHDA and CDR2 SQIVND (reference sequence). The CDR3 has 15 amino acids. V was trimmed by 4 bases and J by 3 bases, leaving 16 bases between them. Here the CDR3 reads CASSKSATVGYEQYF. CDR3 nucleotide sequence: TGTGCCAGTAGTAAATCAGCAACCGTGGGCTACGAGCAGTACTTC. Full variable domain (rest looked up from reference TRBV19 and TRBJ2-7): DGGITQSPKYLFRKEGQNVTLSCEQNLNHDAMYWYRQDPGQGLRLIYYSQIVNDFQKGDIAEGYSVSREKKESFPLTVTSAQKNPTAFYLCASSKSATVGYEQYFGPGTRLTVT.

The CDR3 DNA follows: TGTGCCAGCAGTTTAACCGCAGCGAACTATGGCTACACCTTC. It yields the protein CASSLTAANYGYTF. J is TRBJ1-2 and V is TRBV27; D unclear. Germline CDR1 MNHEY, CDR2 SMNVEV (reference sequence). The V end was cut by 2 bases, the J end by 2 bases, with 9 bases between. This CDR3 is built from 14 residues.

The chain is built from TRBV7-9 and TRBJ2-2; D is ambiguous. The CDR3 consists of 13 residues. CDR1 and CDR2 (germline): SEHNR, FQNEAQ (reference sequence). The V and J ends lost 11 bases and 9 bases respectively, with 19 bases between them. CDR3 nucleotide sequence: TGTGCCCTGGGGTTACGGAGCTCTAGGGAGCTGTTTTTT. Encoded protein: CALGLRSSRELFF. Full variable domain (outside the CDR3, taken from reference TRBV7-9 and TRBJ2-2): DTGVSQNPRHKITKRGQNVTFRCDPISEHNRLYWYRQTLGQGPEFLTYFQNEAQLEKSRLLSDRFSAERPKGSFSTLEIQRTEQGDSAMYLCALGLRSSRELFFGEGSRLTVL.

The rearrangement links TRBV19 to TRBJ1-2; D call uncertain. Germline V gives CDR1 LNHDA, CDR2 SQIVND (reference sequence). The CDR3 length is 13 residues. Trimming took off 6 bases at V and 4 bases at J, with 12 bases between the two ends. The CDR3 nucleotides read TGTGCCAGTAGGACGGACCGGGGCTATGGCTACACCTTC. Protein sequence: CASRTDRGYGYTF.